A single sample gave rise to the 13 T cell receptor beta chains below, sequenced in a study of OX40 agonist ivuxolimab in advanced cancers. The method was the immunoSEQ multiplex PCR assay. Sourced from immuneACCESS, this table was stored by TCRdb with only in-frame sequences that have V and J called. A share of the clones is absent; for the studies checked, an unresolved V gene accounts for under half, and the remainder has no known explanation. The sample table holds about 79,000 clones, of which more than 90% were seen once. Around 6.5% of the sample belongs to the ten largest clones. The material was CD4+ or CD8+ T cells sorted from blood, obtained in a trial of the OX40 agonist ivuxolimab. These receptor sequences come from an adult with an advanced solid tumor such as melanoma, head and neck, liver or kidney cancer.

V usage is TRBV10-3 and J usage is TRBJ2-1; D gene ambiguous. The length of the CDR3 is 11 residues. Trimming took 2 bases from V and 7 from J, leaving 3 bases between them. Germline lookup yields CDR1 ENHRY and CDR2 SYGVKD. The chain's CDR3 is CAISELNEQFF. The CDR3 bases are TGTGCCATCAGTGAGCTGAATGAGCAGTTCTTC.

The chain links TRBV11-2 to TRBJ2-7; tentative D call: TRBD2 (6 bases). Germline V gene sequence: CDR1 SGHAT, CDR2 FQNNGV. The length of the CDR3 is 14 residues. V dropped 5 bases and J dropped 4 bases, with 15 bases sitting between them. The CDR3 DNA is TGTGCCAGCAGCCCCCGGGACTCGAGGTACGAGCAGTACTTC. Translated, it gives CASSPRDSRYEQYF.

V gene TRBV2 combines with J gene TRBJ2-3, with D perhaps given as TRBD1 or TRBD2 (5 bases each). Germline values: CDR1 SNHLY, CDR2 FYNNEI. CDR3 size: 15 residues. Trimming took off 7 bases at V and 0 bases at J, with 14 bases between the two ends. CDR3 in DNA: TGTGCCAGCACCCGGGACCCCCATAGCACAGATACGCAGTATTTT. The encoded protein is CASTRDPHSTDTQYF. The full variable domain, with the rest looked up from reference TRBV2 and TRBJ2-3, is EPEVTQTPSHQVTQMGQEVILRCVPISNHLYFYWYRQILGQKVEFLVSFYNNEISEKSEIFDDQFSVERPDGSNFTLKIRSTKLEDSAMYFCASTRDPHSTDTQYFGPGTRLTVL.

The chain joins TRBV28 to TRBJ2-7; 8 positions match TRBD2. Germline CDR1 and CDR2: MDHEN and SYDVKM. The CDR3 covers 11 residues. The DNA of the CDR3 is TGTGTTTCGCGGGGGGCCCACGAGCAGTACTTC. Amino acids: CVSRGAHEQYF.

There are a few counts of this clone. The chain is built from TRBV30 and TRBJ1-1; D is undetermined. The germline gives CDR1 GTSNPN, CDR2 SVGIG (reference sequence). The germline V and J ends were trimmed by 1 base and 10 bases, with 10 bases remaining between them. CDR3 length: 11 residues. CDR3 loop: CAWSATVLAFF. CDR3 bases: TGTGCCTGGAGTGCTACAGTTTTAGCTTTCTTT.

The chain couples TRBV7-2 to TRBJ1-3; 8 positions agree with TRBD1. J lost 5 bases, V lost 5 bases, and 5 bases had no gene match. This CDR3 is built from 14 residues. Germline lookup yields CDR1 SGHTA and CDR2 FQGNSA. The DNA for the CDR3 is TGTGCCAGCAGCCAGGACAGGGTTAGAAACACCATATATTTT. Translated: CASSQDRVRNTIYF.

The rearrangement links TRBV19 to TRBJ1-5; a possible D gene is TRBD1 (5 bases). V was shortened by 3 bases and J by 2 bases, with 11 bases between the two germline ends. The CDR3 totals 15 residues. In germline, CDR1 is LNHDA, CDR2 SQIVND (reference sequence). Here the CDR3 DNA reads TGTGCCAGTAGTATGGGGGGTAGTGGCAATCAGCCCCAGCATTTT. Its protein product is CASSMGGSGNQPQHF.

This chain uses TRBV5-1 with TRBJ2-7; D may be TRBD2 (5 bases). The germline V gene encodes CDR1 SGHRS and CDR2 YFSETQ. The V and J ends lost 4 bases and 5 bases respectively, with 16 bases between them. This CDR3 is 14 amino acids long. The CDR3 sequence: CASSGGDWRDEQYF. The CDR3 nucleotides are TGCGCCAGCAGCGGAGGCGACTGGCGTGACGAGCAGTACTTC. Variable domain in full (rest from reference TRBV5-1 and TRBJ2-7): KAGVTQTPRYLIKTRGQQVTLSCSPISGHRSVSWYQQTPGQGLQFLFEYFSETQRNKGNFPGRFSGRQFSNSRSEMNVSTLELGDSALYLCASSGGDWRDEQYFGPGTRLTVT.

The V call is TRBV9, the J call TRBJ1-3; D is possibly TRBD1 (5 bases). Germline loops: CDR1 SGDLS, CDR2 YYNGEE. V was cut by 4 bases and J by 8 bases, with 13 bases left in between. There are 13 residues in the CDR3. In nucleotides, the CDR3 is TGTGCCAGCAGCCTAAGAGGGGAAGACACCATATATTTT. It translates to CASSLRGEDTIYF. Looking up the rest from reference TRBV9 and TRBJ1-3 gives the full variable domain: DSGVTQTPKHLITATGQRVTLRCSPRSGDLSVYWYQQSLDQGLQFLIQYYNGEERAKGNILERFSAQQFPDLHSELNLSSLELGDSALYFCASSLRGEDTIYFGEGSWLTVV.

The genes are TRBV28 and TRBJ1-1; D gene unclear. The CDR3 consists of 11 residues. V gave up 1 base and J gave up 7 bases, with 4 bases separating them. In germline, CDR1 is MDHEN, CDR2 SYDVKM. As DNA, the CDR3 is TGTGCCAGCAGTTTATACGGTGAAGCTTTCTTT. Its protein is CASSLYGEAFF.

The chain carries TRBV7-9 and TRBJ1-2; 7 positions match TRBD1. Germline assignment: CDR1 SEHNR and CDR2 FQNEAQ (reference sequence). The CDR3 is 14 residues long. The trim removed 0 bases at V and 7 bases at J, leaving 5 bases unmatched. Here the CDR3 reads CASSLAGQQRGYTF. The CDR3 DNA reads as TGTGCCAGCAGCTTAGCGGGACAGCAACGTGGCTACACCTTC.

The CDR3 loop is CASSLDPSAGGRRETQYF. The DNA for the CDR3 is TGTGCCAGCAGCTTAGACCCTTCCGCCGGGGGGCGGAGGGAGACCCAGTACTTC. The rearrangement uses TRBV7-9 and TRBJ2-5, with a tentative D call TRBD2 (7 bases). Trimming pared 1 base from V and 5 bases from J, leaving 23 bases between. Germline assignment: CDR1 SEHNR and CDR2 FQNEAQ (reference sequence). The CDR3 extends over 18 amino acids.

This chain joins TRBV18 and TRBJ1-2, with 10 bases fitting TRBD1. The CDR3 totals 14 residues. V dropped 2 bases and J dropped 8; count of bases not matched to a gene: 5. Germline V lookup: CDR1 KGHSH, CDR2 LQKENI. CDR3 sequence (DNA): TGTGCCAGCTCACCAGGGGACAGGGGAGGAGGCTACACCTTC. Amino acid sequence: CASSPGDRGGGYTF.